The clone carrying this T cell receptor (beta chain) was counted ten times or more. Its antigen is as yet unknown. The data stem from a study of read filtering for tumor transcriptome and immune sequencing. V dropped 4 bases and J dropped 2; count of bases not matched to a gene: 9. CDR1 and CDR2 from the germline V gene are ENHRY and SYGVKD. This CDR3 is 16 amino acids long. From approximately 400 ng of RNA, a library with molecular barcoded alpha/delta and beta/gamma adaptors was made. A single record per CDR3 protein comes from TCRdb applying MiXCR to the reads. The sample comprises over 50,000 distinct CDR3 sequences, under 20% of which are singletons, and around 15% rests with the top ten. Points from the study as a whole: Sorted CD138-negative bone marrow cells were not purified T cells.

Input material: a population of CD138-negative cells sorted from bone marrow. The sequence was collected from a donor at least 40 years old with multiple myeloma. This rearrangement joins TRBV10-3 to TRBJ2-3; 7 nucleotides match TRBD2. The CDR3 nucleotides read TGTGCCATCAGTGCATCCTACGGGGGGTCCACAGATACGCAGTATTTT. Translation: CAISASYGGSTDTQYF.